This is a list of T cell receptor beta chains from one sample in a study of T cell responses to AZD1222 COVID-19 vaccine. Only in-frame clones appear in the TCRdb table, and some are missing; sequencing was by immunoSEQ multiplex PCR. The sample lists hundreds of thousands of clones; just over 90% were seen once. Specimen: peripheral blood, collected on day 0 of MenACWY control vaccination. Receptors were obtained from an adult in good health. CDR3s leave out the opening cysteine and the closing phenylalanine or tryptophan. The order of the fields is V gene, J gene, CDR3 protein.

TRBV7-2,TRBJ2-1,ASSPAAFYNEQF
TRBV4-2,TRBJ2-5,ASSRAGTGVRETQY
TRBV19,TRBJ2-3,ASSIQAGSLTDTQY
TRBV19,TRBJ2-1,ASSRIDRGGRNEQF
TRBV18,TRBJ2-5,ASSLTTAETQY
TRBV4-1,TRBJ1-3,ASTPTDSNSGNTIY
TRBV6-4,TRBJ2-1,ASSDFSGGVSEQF
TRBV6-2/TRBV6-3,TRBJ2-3,ASSRDHAGTQY
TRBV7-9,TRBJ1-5,ASGQGQGAFGPQH
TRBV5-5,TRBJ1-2,ASSSTGWSDYGYT
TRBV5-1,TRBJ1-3,ASSLSDRGDTIY
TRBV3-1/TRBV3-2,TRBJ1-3,ASSPTVKGGNTIY
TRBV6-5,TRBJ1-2,ASSYSNTGVSRGYT
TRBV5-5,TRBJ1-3,ASKRASGNTIY
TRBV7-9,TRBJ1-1,ASNPAGSRAF
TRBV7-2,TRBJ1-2,ADAQPPNYGYT
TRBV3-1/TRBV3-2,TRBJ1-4,ASSQEVLRGKDEKLF
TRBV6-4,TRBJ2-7,ASSDSSRGPYEQY
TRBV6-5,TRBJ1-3,ASSRGSSGNTIY
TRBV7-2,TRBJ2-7,ASSARRGSDEQY